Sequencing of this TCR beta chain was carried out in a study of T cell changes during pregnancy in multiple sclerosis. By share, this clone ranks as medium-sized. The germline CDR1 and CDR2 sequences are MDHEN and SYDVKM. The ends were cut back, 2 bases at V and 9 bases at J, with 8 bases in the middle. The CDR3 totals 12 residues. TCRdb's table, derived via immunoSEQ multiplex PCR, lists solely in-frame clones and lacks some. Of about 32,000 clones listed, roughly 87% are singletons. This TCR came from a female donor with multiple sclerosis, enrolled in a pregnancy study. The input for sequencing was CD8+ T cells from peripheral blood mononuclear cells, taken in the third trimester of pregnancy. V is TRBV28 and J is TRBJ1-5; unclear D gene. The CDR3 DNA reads TGTGCCAGCAGTTTACCCCGAGGGCCCCAGCATTTT. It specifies CASSLPRGPQHF.